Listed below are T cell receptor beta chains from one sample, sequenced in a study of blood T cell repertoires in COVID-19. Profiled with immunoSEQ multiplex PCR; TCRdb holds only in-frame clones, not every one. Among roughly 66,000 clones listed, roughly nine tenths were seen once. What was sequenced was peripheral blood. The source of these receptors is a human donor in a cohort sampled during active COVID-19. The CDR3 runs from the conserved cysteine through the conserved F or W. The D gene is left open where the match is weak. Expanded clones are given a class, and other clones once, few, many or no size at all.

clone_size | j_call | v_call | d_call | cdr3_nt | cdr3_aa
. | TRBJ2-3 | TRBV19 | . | TGTGCCAGTAACGAGGGCCCAGACGAGTTTACAGATACGCAGTATTTT | CASNEGPDEFTDTQYF
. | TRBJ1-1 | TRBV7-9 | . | TGTGCCAGCAGGAGAGGTCCGAACACTGAAGCTTTCTTT | CASRRGPNTEAFF
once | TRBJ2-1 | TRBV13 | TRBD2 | TGTGCCAGCAGCACTGGGAGCTCTCTAGCGGGGGGGCCGAATGAGCAGTTCTTC | CASSTGSSLAGGPNEQFF
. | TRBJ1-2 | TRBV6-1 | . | TGTGCCAGCAGTGAAGCGAGAAACTATGGCTACACCTTC | CASSEARNYGYTF
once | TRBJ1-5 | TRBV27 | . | TGTGCCAGCCGAATGAGGGCTGTAAATAGCAATCAGCCCCAGCATTTT | CASRMRAVNSNQPQHF
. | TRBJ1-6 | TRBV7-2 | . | TGTGCCAGCAGCTTAGGCACCCCAAAACTTAATTCACCCCTCCACTTT | CASSLGTPKLNSPLHF
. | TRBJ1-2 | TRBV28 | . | TGTGCCAGCAGCACAGGGTACAACTATGGCTACACCTTC | CASSTGYNYGYTF
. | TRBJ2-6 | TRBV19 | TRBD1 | TGTGCCAGTAGTTCAAAACAGGGGGCTGGGGCCAACGTCCTGACTTTC | CASSSKQGAGANVLTF
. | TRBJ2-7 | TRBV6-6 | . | TGTGCCAGCAGCTCCGGGACTGTCTTCTACGAGCAGTACTTC | CASSSGTVFYEQYF
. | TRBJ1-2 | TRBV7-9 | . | TGTGCCAGCAGCTTAAGTTCAGGCCTCTATGGCTACACCTTC | CASSLSSGLYGYTF
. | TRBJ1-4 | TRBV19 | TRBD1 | TGTGCCACCCGGACAGGGTCGGGCCGGCTCCCAACTAATGAAAAACTGTTTTTT | CATRTGSGRLPTNEKLFF
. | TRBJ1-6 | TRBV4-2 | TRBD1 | TGTGCCAGCAGCCAAGGACAGGGGGCTTCAATTTCACCCCTCCACTTT | CASSQGQGASISPLHF
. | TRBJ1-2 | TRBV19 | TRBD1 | TGTGCCAGTACCCCATCTGGGACAGGGGGCTACGGCTACACCTTC | CASTPSGTGGYGYTF
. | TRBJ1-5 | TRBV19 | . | TGTGCCAGTAGTACCACACGGGGCAATCAGCCCCAGCATTTT | CASSTTRGNQPQHF
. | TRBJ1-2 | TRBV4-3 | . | TGCGCCAGCAGCCAAGATTGGGGGCAGGGAAGGGCCTATGGCTACACCTTC | CASSQDWGQGRAYGYTF
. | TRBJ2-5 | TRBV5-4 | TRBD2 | TGTGCCAGCAGCTTGGGAGCGGGGGAATCCCAAGAGACCCAGTACTTC | CASSLGAGESQETQYF
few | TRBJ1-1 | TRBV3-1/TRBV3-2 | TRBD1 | TGTGCCAGCAGCCAGCGACAGGGTAGCACTGAAGCTTTCTTT | CASSQRQGSTEAFF
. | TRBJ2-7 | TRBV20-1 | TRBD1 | TGCAGTGCTAGTGGTTCCGGGCAGGGGGCCTACGAGCAGTACTTC | CSASGSGQGAYEQYF
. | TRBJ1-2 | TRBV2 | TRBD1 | TGTGCCAGCAGTGGGGACAGGGACGGGGCTAACTATGGCTACACCTTC | CASSGDRDGANYGYTF
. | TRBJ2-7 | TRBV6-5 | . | TGTGCCAGCGGATTCCGGGACAAAGTCCCCTACGAGCAGTACTTC | CASGFRDKVPYEQYF
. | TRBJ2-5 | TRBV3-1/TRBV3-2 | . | TGTGCCAGCAGCCAAGAATCCCCCGGGCAGTACTTC | CASSQESPGQYF
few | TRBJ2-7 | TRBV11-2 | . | TGTGCCAGCAGCTTAGATATCAGCTCCTACGAGCAGTACTTC | CASSLDISSYEQYF